A single sample gave rise to the 5 T cell receptor beta chains below, sequenced in a study of Graves' ophthalmopathy and Graves' hyperthyroidism. RNA served as the template for amplifying TCR beta CDR3 regions. HTBI primers primed a first-round RT-PCR, and a second-round multiplex PCR followed. Each CDR3 protein is one row after TCRdb ran MiXCR on the multiplex PCR reads. This sample yields more than 300,000 distinct CDR3 sequences, of which roughly a sixth are seen a single time; 2% to 3% belongs to the top ten. The sample was peripheral blood. These receptors all stem from an adult woman with stable Graves' hyperthyroidism.

This clonotype was recorded at least ten times. The chain links TRBV10-3 to TRBJ1-1, with a tentative D call TRBD1 (5 bases). The germline V gene has CDR1 ENHRY and CDR2 SYGVKD. Trimming left V 2 bases short and J 13 bases short, with 17 bases between. The length of the CDR3 is 13 residues. The CDR3 loop is CAISEKTGGDDFF. CDR3 bases: TGTGCCATCAGTGAGAAAACCGGAGGGGACGATTTCTTT.

This clonotype was seen more than once but under ten times. The J gene is TRBJ2-6, the V gene TRBV19; TRBD1 or TRBD2 may be the D gene (5 bases each). The CDR3 extends over 16 amino acids. Germline values: CDR1 LNHDA, CDR2 SQIVND (reference sequence). V gave up 0 bases and J gave up 0 bases, with 6 bases separating them. CDR3 loop: CASSIDGGSGANVLTF. The CDR3 DNA sequence: TGTGCCAGTAGTATAGATGGGGGCTCTGGGGCCAACGTCCTGACTTTC. Variable domain in full (rest from reference TRBV19 and TRBJ2-6): DGGITQSPKYLFRKEGQNVTLSCEQNLNHDAMYWYRQDPGQGLRLIYYSQIVNDFQKGDIAEGYSVSREKKESFPLTVTSAQKNPTAFYLCASSIDGGSGANVLTFGAGSRLTVL.

This clonotype has at least ten counts. This chain links TRBV28 with TRBJ1-3; TRBD1 agrees at 9 bases. Germline values: CDR1 MDHEN, CDR2 SYDVKM. The CDR3 is made up of 15 amino acids. V was clipped by 6 bases and J by 3 bases; unmatched bases: 6. The DNA of the CDR3 is TGTGCCAGCAGGCACAGGGGGCGCCGTGGAAACACCATATATTTT. Amino acids: CASRHRGRRGNTIYF.

This clonotype was picked up many times. The rearrangement links TRBV5-1 to TRBJ2-5; 7 bases line up with TRBD2. The germline CDR1 and CDR2 sequences are SGHRS and YFSETQ. The CDR3 runs to 14 residues. V lost 6 bases and J lost 4; bases outside the gene matches: 9. The DNA for the CDR3 is TGCGCCAGCAATGTGGGAGGGCCGGGAGAGACCCAGTACTTC. This gives the protein CASNVGGPGETQYF.

J is TRBJ2-7 and V is TRBV11-2; D unresolved. The CDR3 has 14 amino acids. Germline V gives CDR1 SGHAT, CDR2 FQNNGV. The V and J ends lost 3 bases and 2 bases respectively, with 11 bases between them. CDR3 DNA sequence: TGTGCCAGCAGCTTTGAGAGGCACCCCTACGAGCAGTACTTC. Its translation: CASSFERHPYEQYF.